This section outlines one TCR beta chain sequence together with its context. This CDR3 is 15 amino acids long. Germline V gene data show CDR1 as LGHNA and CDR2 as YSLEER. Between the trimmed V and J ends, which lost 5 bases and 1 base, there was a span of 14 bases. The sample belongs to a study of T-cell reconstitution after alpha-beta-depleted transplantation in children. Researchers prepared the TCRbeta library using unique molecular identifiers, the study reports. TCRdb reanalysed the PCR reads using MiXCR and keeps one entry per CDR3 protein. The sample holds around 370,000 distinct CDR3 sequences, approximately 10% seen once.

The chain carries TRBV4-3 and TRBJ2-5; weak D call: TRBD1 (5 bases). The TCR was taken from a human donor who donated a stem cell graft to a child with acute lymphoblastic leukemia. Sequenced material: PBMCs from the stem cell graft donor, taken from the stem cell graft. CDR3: CASSKRGGFQETQYF. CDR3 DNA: TGCGCCAGCAGCAAAAGGGGTGGGTTCCAAGAGACCCAGTACTTC.